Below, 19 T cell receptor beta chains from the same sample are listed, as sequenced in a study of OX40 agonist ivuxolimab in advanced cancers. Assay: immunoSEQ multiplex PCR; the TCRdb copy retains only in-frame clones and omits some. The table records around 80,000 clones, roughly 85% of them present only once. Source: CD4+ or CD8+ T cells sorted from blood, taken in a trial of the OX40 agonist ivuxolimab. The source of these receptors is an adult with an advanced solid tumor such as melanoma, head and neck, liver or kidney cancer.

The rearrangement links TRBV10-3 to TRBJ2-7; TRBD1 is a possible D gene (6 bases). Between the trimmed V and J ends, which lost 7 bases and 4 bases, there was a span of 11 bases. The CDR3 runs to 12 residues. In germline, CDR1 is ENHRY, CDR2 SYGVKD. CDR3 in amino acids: CAINQGGYEQYF. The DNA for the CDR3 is TGTGCCATCAACCAAGGGGGTTACGAGCAGTACTTC.

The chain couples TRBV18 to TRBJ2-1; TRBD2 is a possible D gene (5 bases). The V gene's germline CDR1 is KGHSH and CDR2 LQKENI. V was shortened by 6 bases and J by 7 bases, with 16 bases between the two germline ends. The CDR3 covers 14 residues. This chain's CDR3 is CASSVATSWNEQFF. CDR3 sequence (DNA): TGTGCCAGCTCTGTGGCCACTAGTTGGAATGAGCAGTTCTTC.

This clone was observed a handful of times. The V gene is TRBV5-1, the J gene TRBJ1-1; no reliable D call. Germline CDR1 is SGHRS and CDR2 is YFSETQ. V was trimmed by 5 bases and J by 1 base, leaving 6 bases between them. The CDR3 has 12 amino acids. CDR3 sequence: CASSRGNTEAFF. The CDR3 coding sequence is TGCGCCAGCAGTAGAGGGAACACTGAAGCTTTCTTT.

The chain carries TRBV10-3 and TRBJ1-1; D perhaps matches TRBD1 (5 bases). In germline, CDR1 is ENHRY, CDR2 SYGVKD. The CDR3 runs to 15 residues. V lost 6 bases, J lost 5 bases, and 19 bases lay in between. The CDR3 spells CAIRKKTEEDTEAFF. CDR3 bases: TGTGCCATCAGGAAAAAGACAGAGGAGGATACTGAAGCTTTCTTT.

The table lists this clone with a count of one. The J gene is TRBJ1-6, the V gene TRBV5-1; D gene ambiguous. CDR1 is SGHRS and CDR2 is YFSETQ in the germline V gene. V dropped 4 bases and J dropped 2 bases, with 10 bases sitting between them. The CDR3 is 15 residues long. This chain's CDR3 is CASSPSRAYNSPLHF. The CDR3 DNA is TGCGCCAGCAGCCCCTCTAGGGCCTATAATTCACCCCTCCACTTT.

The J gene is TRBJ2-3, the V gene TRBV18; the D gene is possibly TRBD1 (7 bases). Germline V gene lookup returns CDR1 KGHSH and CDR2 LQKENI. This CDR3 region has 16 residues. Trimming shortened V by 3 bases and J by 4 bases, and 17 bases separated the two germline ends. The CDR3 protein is CASSPLTGEAADTQYF. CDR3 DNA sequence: TGTGCCAGCTCACCTCTCACAGGGGAGGCAGCAGATACGCAGTATTTT.

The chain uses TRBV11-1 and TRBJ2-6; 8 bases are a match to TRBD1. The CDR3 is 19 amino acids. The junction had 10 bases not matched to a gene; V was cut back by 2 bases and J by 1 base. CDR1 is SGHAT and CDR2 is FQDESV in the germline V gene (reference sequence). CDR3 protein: CASSLTPGGASSGANVLTF. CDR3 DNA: TGTGCCAGCAGCTTAACCCCAGGGGGCGCAAGTTCTGGGGCCAACGTCCTGACTTTC.

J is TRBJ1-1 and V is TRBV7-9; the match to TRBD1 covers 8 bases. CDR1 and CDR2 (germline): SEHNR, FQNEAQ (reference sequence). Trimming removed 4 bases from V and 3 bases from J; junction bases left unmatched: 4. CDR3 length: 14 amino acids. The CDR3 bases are TGTGCCAGCAGCTCAGCAGGGGGCCACACTGAAGCTTTCTTT. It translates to CASSSAGGHTEAFF.

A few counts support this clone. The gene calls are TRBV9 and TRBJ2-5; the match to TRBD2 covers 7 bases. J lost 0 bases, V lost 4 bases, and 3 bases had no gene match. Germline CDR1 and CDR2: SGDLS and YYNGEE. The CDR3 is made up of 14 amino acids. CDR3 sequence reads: CASSLGGYQETQYF. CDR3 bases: TGTGCCAGCAGCCTCGGGGGGTACCAAGAGACCCAGTACTTC.

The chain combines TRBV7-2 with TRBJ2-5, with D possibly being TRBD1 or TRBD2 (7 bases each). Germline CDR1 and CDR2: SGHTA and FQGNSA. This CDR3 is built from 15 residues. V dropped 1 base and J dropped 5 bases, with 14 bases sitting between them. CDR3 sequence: CASSLVGGGRETQYF. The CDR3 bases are TGTGCCAGCAGCTTAGTGGGAGGGGGCAGGGAGACCCAGTACTTC.

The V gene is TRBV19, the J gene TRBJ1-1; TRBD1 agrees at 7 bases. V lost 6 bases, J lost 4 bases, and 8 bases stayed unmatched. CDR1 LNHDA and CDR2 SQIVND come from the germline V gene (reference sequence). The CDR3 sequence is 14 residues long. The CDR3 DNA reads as TGTGCCAGTAGAAAACAGGGGAGCGGCACTGAAGCTTTCTTT. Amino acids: CASRKQGSGTEAFF.

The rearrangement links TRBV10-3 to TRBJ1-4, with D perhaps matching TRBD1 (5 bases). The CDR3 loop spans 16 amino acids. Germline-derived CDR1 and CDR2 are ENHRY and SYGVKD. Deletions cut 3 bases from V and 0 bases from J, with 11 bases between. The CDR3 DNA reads TGTGCCATCAGTGACCAGCAGACAGCAACTAATGAAAAACTGTTTTTT. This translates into CAISDQQTATNEKLFF.

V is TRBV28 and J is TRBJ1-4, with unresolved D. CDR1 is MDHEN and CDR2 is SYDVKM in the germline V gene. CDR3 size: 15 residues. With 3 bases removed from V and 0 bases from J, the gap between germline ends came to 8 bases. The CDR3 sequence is CASSFLGATNEKLFF. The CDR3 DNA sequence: TGTGCCAGCAGTTTTCTCGGGGCAACTAATGAAAAACTGTTTTTT.

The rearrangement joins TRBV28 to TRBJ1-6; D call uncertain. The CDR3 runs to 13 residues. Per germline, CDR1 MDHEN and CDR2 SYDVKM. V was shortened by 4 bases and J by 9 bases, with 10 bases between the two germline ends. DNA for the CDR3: TGTGCCAGCAGTTCGGGAGCCCCTTCACCCCTCCACTTT. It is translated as CASSSGAPSPLHF. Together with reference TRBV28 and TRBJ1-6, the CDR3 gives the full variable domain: DVKVTQSSRYLVKRTGEKVFLECVQDMDHENMFWYRQDPGLGLRLIYFSYDVKMKEKGDIPEGYSVSREKKERFSLILESASTNQTSMYLCASSSGAPSPLHFGNGTRLTVT.

The CDR3 region has the DNA TGTGCCAGCAGCCCGATTCTAGCGGGGGTTTACAATGAGCAGTTCTTC. Amino acids: CASSPILAGVYNEQFF. This chain uses TRBV28 with TRBJ2-1; 10 nucleotides line up with TRBD2. V trimming: 6 bases; J trimming: 4 bases; junction bases outside the gene matches: 9. CDR3 length equals 16 residues. From germline, CDR1 is MDHEN and CDR2 SYDVKM.

In DNA form, the CDR3 reads TGCGCCAGCAGCTTGGAGACAGGGAACCAAGAGACCCAGTACTTC. Encoded protein: CASSLETGNQETQYF. V usage is TRBV5-1 and J usage is TRBJ2-5; TRBD1 matches 7 bases. The CDR3 is made up of 15 amino acids. The germline CDR1 and CDR2 sequences are SGHRS and YFSETQ. J gave up 0 bases and V 0 bases, and 2 bases lay outside the gene matches.

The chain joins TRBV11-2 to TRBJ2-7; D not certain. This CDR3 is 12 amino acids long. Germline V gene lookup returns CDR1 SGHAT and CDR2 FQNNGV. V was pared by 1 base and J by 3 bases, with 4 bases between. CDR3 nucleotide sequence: TGTGCCAGCAGCTTAGGGGACTACGAGCAGTACTTC. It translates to CASSLGDYEQYF. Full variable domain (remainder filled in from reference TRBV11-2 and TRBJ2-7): EAGVAQSPRYKIIEKRQSVAFWCNPISGHATLYWYQQILGQGPKLLIQFQNNGVVDDSQLPKDRFSAERLKGVDSTLKIQPAKLEDSAVYLCASSLGDYEQYFGPGTRLTVT.

CDR3 amino acids: CASGLGTGGFSLHF. Written as DNA, the CDR3 is TGTGCTAGTGGTTTGGGGACAGGGGGTTTTTCCCTCCACTTT. The J gene is TRBJ1-6, the V gene TRBV12-5; TRBD1 agrees at 10 bases. Trimming removed 1 base from V and 14 bases from J; junction bases left unmatched: 5. The CDR3 sequence is 14 residues long. Germline V gives CDR1 LGHNT, CDR2 FRNRAP. Looking up the rest from reference TRBV12-5 and TRBJ1-6 gives the full variable domain: DARVTQTPRHKVTEMGQEVTMRCQPILGHNTVFWYRQTMMQGLELLAYFRNRAPLDDSGMPKDRFSAEMPDATLATLKIQPSEPRDSAVYFCASGLGTGGFSLHFGNGTRLTVT.

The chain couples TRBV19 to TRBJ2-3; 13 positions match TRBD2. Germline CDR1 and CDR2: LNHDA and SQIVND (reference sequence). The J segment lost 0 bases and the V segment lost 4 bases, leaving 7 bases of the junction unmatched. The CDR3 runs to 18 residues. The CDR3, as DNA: TGTGCCAGTAGTACTCGACTAGCGGGGGGAAGTAGCACAGATACGCAGTATTTT. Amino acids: CASSTRLAGGSSTDTQYF.